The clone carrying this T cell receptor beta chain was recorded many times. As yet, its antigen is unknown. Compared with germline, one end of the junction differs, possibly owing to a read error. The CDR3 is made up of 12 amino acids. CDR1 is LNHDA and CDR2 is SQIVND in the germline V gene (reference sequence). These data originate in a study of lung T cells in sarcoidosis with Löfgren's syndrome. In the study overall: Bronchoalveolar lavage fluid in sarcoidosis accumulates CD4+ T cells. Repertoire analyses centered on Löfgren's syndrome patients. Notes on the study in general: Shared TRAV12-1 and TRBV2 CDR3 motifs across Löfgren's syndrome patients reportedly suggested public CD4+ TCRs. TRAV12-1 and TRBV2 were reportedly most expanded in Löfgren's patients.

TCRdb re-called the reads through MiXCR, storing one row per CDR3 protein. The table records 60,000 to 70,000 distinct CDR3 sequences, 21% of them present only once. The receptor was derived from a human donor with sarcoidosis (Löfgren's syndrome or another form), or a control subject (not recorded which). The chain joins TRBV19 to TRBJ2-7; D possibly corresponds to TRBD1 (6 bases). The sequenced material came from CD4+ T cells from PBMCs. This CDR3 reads CASSHEGGKALF. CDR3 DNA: TGTGCCAGTAGCCACGAAGGGGGAAAGGCCCTCTTC.